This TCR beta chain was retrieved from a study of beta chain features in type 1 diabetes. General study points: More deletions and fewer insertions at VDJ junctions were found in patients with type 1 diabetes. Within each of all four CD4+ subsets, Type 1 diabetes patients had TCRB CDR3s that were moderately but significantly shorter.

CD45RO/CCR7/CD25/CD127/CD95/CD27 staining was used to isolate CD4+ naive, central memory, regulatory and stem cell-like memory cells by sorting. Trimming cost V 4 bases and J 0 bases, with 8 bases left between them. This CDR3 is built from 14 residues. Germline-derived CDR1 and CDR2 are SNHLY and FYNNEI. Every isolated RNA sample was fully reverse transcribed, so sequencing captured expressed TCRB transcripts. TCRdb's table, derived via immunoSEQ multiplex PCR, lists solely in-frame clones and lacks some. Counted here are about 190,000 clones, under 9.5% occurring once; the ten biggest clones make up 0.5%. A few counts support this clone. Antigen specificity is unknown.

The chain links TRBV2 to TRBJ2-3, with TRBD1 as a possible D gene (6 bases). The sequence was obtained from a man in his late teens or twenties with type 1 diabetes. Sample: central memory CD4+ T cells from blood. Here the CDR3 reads CASSGDISTDTQYF. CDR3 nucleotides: TGTGCCAGCAGTGGGGACATAAGCACAGATACGCAGTATTTT.